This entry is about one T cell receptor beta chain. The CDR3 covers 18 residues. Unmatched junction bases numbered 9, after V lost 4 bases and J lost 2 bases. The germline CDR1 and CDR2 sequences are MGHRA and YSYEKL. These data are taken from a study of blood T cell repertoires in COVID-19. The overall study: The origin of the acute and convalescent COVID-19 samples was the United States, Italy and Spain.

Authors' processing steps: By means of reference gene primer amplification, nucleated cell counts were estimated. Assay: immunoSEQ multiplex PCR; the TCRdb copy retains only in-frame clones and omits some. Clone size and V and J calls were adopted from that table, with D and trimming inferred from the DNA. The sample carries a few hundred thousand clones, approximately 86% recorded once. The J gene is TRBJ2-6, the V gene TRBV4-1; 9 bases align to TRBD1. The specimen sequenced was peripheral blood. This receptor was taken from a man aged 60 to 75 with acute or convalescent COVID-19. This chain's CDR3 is CASSPREQGAPGANVLTF. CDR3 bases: TGCGCCAGCAGCCCCCGTGAACAGGGGGCGCCTGGGGCCAACGTCCTGACTTTC.